This T cell receptor beta chain was observed in a study of technical replicates of blood from several donors. From germline, CDR1 is SGDLS and CDR2 YYNGEE. Between the trimmed V and J ends, which lost 0 bases and 5 bases, there was a span of 11 bases. The CDR3 length is 15 residues. Libraries were prepared by immunoSEQ multiplex PCR; TCRdb keeps only in-frame clonotypes and omits some of them. The sample holds fewer than 90,000 clones; approximately 94% are singletons and the top ten take about 0.23%. Sequenced: T cells isolated from PBMCs. This receptor was identified in a human donor in good health. This rearrangement joins TRBV9 to TRBJ1-4; D possibly corresponds to TRBD1 (5 bases). DNA for the CDR3: TGTGCCAGCAGCGTAGATAGGGGTCAGAATGAAAAACTGTTTTTT. Residues: CASSVDRGQNEKLFF.